These 16 T cell receptor beta chains came from one sample sequenced in a study of blood T cell repertoires in COVID-19. Libraries were prepared by immunoSEQ multiplex PCR; TCRdb keeps only in-frame clonotypes and omits some of them. This sample yields some 130,000 clones, of which approximately 83% are seen a single time; around 16% belongs to the top ten. Sequencing was done on a sample of peripheral blood. The receptor source for this set is a woman between 45 and 60 years old who had recovered from COVID-19.

The chain recombines TRBV11-2 with TRBJ2-3, with a possible D match to TRBD2 (6 bases). V was pared by 2 bases and J by 4 bases, with 10 bases between. The CDR3 contains 14 residues. Germline assignment: CDR1 SGHAT and CDR2 FQNNGV. This CDR3 is CASSLRENADTQYF. CDR3 sequence (DNA): TGTGCCAGCAGCTTACGGGAGAACGCAGATACGCAGTATTTT.

This clone was seen once. The chain uses TRBV7-9 and TRBJ2-5; 8 nucleotides align to TRBD2. V shed 4 bases and J 4 bases; nucleotides not matched to a gene: 8. There are 15 residues in the CDR3. Germline CDR1 is SEHNR and CDR2 is FQNEAQ (reference sequence). CDR3 nucleotide sequence: TGTGCCAGCAGCTCAGGAGGCGGGGGGCGAGAGACCCAGTACTTC. It translates to CASSSGGGGRETQYF. The full variable domain, rest sourced from reference TRBV7-9 and TRBJ2-5, is DTGVSQNPRHKITKRGQNVTFRCDPISEHNRLYWYRQTLGQGPEFLTYFQNEAQLEKSRLLSDRFSAERPKGSFSTLEIQRTEQGDSAMYLCASSSGGGGRETQYFGPGTRLLVL.

This clone showed up just once. The genes are TRBV6-7 and TRBJ2-7; TRBD1 matches at 10 bases. TRBV6-7 is sorted into the ORF group, with uncertain function. CDR3 length equals 15 residues. V dropped 6 bases and J dropped 2; count of bases not matched to a gene: 7. This CDR3 is CASRRRQGAAYEQYF. The DNA for the CDR3 is TGTGCCAGCAGGAGGAGACAGGGGGCGGCCTACGAGCAGTACTTC.

V usage is TRBV19 and J usage is TRBJ2-2, with D tentatively TRBD1 (6 bases). V was shortened by 6 bases and J by 3 bases, with 14 bases between the two germline ends. Germline assignment: CDR1 LNHDA and CDR2 SQIVND (reference sequence). The CDR3 is made up of 15 amino acids. The CDR3 is CASRGDKGYTGELFF. The CDR3 DNA reads as TGTGCCAGTAGGGGGGACAAGGGTTACACCGGGGAGCTGTTTTTT.

The rearrangement joins TRBV6-2 or TRBV6-3 to TRBJ2-4; D perhaps matches TRBD2 (6 bases). CDR3 size: 18 residues. The germline V gene encodes CDR1 MNHEY and CDR2 SVGEGT. Trimming took off 0 bases at V and 4 bases at J, with 19 bases between the two ends. The CDR3 reads CASSYSSGGVGRKNIQYF. The CDR3 DNA follows: TGTGCCAGCAGTTACTCGAGCGGCGGGGTTGGTAGGAAAAACATTCAGTACTTC.

The rearrangement links TRBV6-2 or TRBV6-3 to TRBJ2-7; maybe TRBD2 (5 bases). The CDR3 totals 12 residues. Germline CDR1 MNHEY, CDR2 SVGEGT. V was clipped by 5 bases and J by 3 bases, with 8 bases between them. DNA for the CDR3: TGTGCCAGCAGTCACCGGGACTACGAGCAGTACTTC. Its translation is CASSHRDYEQYF.

The chain joins TRBV18 to TRBJ2-5, with unresolved D. Trimming cost V 1 base and J 3 bases, with 6 bases left between them. The germline CDR1 and CDR2 sequences are KGHSH and LQKENI. The CDR3 spans 13 residues. As DNA, the CDR3 is TGTGCCAGCTCACCACTAATAGAAGAGACCCAGTACTTC. Translated: CASSPLIEETQYF.

This chain connects TRBV30 to TRBJ1-2; maybe TRBD1 (6 bases). This CDR3 region has 14 residues. Germline loops: CDR1 GTSNPN, CDR2 SVGIG (reference sequence). Trimming took 4 bases from V and 2 from J, leaving 14 bases between them. In DNA, the CDR3 is TGTGCCTGGACCCTAGGGGGTTTCAACTATGGCTACACCTTC. Its translation is CAWTLGGFNYGYTF.

The rearrangement joins TRBV5-1 to TRBJ2-7; D may be TRBD2 (6 bases). Germline-derived CDR1 and CDR2 are SGHRS and YFSETQ. This CDR3 spans 13 amino acids. V was pared by 3 bases and J by 9 bases, with 16 bases between. The CDR3 DNA is TGCGCCAGCAGCTGGGACTCTTCTACGATGCAGTACTTC. It encodes CASSWDSSTMQYF.

CDR3 nucleotide sequence: TGTGCCAGCAGCTTGGGAATCCGGGATAGCAATCAGCCCCAGCATTTT. This gives the protein CASSLGIRDSNQPQHF. This sequence joins TRBV5-5 and TRBJ1-5, with D unclear. CDR3 length equals 16 residues. V lost 0 bases and J lost 0, with 10 bases in between. Germline assignment: CDR1 SGHKS and CDR2 YYEKEE (reference sequence).

This chain uses TRBV29-1 with TRBJ2-3; 7 nucleotides match TRBD1. Trimming cost V 1 base and J 3 bases; bases outside gene matches: 1. This CDR3 has 13 amino acids. Germline V CDR1 and CDR2: SQVTM, ANQGSEA. The CDR3 DNA follows: TGCAGCGTTGAAGCCAGGGGGACAGATACGCAGTATTTT. Protein sequence: CSVEARGTDTQYF.

This clone appeared a few times. The rearrangement uses TRBV5-6 and TRBJ2-7; possible D gene TRBD2, 5 bases. CDR1 is SGHDT and CDR2 is YYEEEE in the germline V gene. The CDR3 loop spans 13 amino acids. V was shortened by 0 bases and J by 4 bases, with 8 bases between the two germline ends. CDR3 in DNA: TGTGCCAGCAGCTTGGAGGGAGCGTACGAGCAGTACTTC. The encoded protein is CASSLEGAYEQYF.

J is TRBJ1-5 and V is TRBV7-2, with TRBD1 matching over 10 bases. CDR1 SGHTA and CDR2 FQGNSA come from the germline V gene. The CDR3 extends over 15 amino acids. V was pared by 1 base and J by 6 bases, with 3 bases of the junction left unmatched. CDR3 protein: CASSLEGQGFQPQHF. Here the CDR3 DNA reads TGTGCCAGCAGCTTAGAGGGACAGGGGTTTCAGCCCCAGCATTTT.

The CDR3 nucleotides read TGTGCCAGCAGTTACTCACGGGGAGATACGCAGTATTTT. It specifies CASSYSRGDTQYF. V and J are TRBV6-6 and TRBJ2-3, with D perhaps matching TRBD2 (5 bases). The length of the CDR3 is 13 residues. Trimming left V 0 bases short and J 5 bases short, with 6 bases between. CDR1 and CDR2 from the germline V gene are MNHNY and SVGAGI (reference sequence).

V usage is TRBV2 and J usage is TRBJ1-5, with D hard to call. The germline CDR1 and CDR2 sequences are SNHLY and FYNNEI. Trimming cost V 7 bases and J 0 bases, with 10 bases left between them. The CDR3 covers 14 residues. CDR3 bases: TGTGCCAGCAAGAGTGACAATAGCAATCAGCCCCAGCATTTT. Translation gives CASKSDNSNQPQHF.

This clone appeared once. CDR3 sequence (DNA): TGTGCCAGCAGCGGGACAGGGGTGGAGCAGTACTTC. Amino acid sequence: CASSGTGVEQYF. J is TRBJ2-7 and V is TRBV7-8, with TRBD1 matching over 10 bases. This CDR3 is 12 amino acids long. J was trimmed by 7 bases and V by 5 bases; bases with no gene match: 2. Germline CDR1 reads SGHVS; CDR2 reads FQNEAQ. Full variable domain (rest looked up from reference TRBV7-8 and TRBJ2-7): GAGVSQSPRYKVAKRGQDVALRCDPISGHVSLFWYQQALGQGPEFLTYFQNEAQLDKSGLPSDRFFAERPEGSVSTLKIQRTQQEDSAVYLCASSGTGVEQYFGPGTRLTVT.